This TCR beta chain was observed in a study of regulatory T cells in long-lasting Graves disease (dated by TCRdb to the early 2020s). In terms of the full investigation: Persistent Graves' disease was defined as antithyroid drug treatment for over 5 years with persistently positive TSH receptor autoantibodies. A total of 35 or so samples were covered by TCR sequencing, comprising approximately 13 persistent and around 20 newly diagnosed Graves' disease patients. In the clinical cohort, patients with persistent Graves' disease had used antithyroid drugs for an average of around 9.9 years. Persistent Graves' disease patients were compared with newly diagnosed Graves' disease patients by peripheral blood TCR sequencing and RNA sequencing. The study was registered as a clinical trial and conducted in China.

The time point label corresponds to: persistent/refractory GD, antithyroid drugs over 5 years with positive TRAb. RNA was extracted from PBMCs in TRIzol for both TCR sequencing and RNA sequencing. Graves' disease was diagnosed according to American Thyroid Association guidelines. The patients came from an endocrinology department in Xi'an, China. Each patient gave about 8.1 milliliters of peripheral blood, collected in an EDTA anticoagulant tube. Ficoll Paque Plus density gradient separation was used to isolate PBMCs, and no further T cell sorting was performed. An Agilent 2100 Bioanalyzer and agarose gel were used to check RNA quality, and a NanoDrop 2000 was used to measure RNA concentration. The research as a whole found: Sequencing and analysis were limited to the TCR beta chain. Preferential use of TRBV28, TRBJ1-2 and TRBJ2-5 was observed in persistent disease, whereas TRBV20-1 and TRBJ2-1 were favored in newly diagnosed disease. More public clonotypes were shared among persistent patients (about 2,800) than among newly diagnosed patients (966). The study examined only peripheral blood because the primary lesion, thyroid tissue, could not be accessed. The authors noted that the small sample size was a limitation that may lower accuracy. Compared with newly diagnosed patients, patients with persistent Graves' disease had lower TCR Shannon entropy and fewer highly expanded clones, which suggests clonal expansion.

CDR1 and CDR2, looked up from the germline V gene (reference sequence), are DFQATT and SNEGSKA. The germline V end is reduced by 6 bases and the J end by 4 bases; junction bases left unmatched: 11. Including cysteine and phenylalanine, the CDR3 has 16 amino acids. The only DNA kept is the CDR3, 48 bases in frame from the first base. Turning to this clonotype: No antigen is known for it. This may be a read error, as it is one base from a much larger clone.

Receptor amplification or capture employed multiplex PCR. TCRdb shows the sequencer as Illumina HiSeq 4000. iRepertoire HTBI primers and Arm-PCR amplification of CDR3 regions were used to construct TCR beta libraries. Gel purification was performed on PCR products prior to sequencing. The paper's data handling went like this. Gene usage analysis of CDR3 amino acid clonotypes used the 55 to 80 TRBV and more than 13 TRBJ segments found across samples. Filtered high-quality paired reads were merged into contigs using COPE and FqMerger. BLAST was used to align contigs to IMGT TRBV, TRBD and TRBJ reference genes, with CDR3 defined following IMGT. Any clonotype with a frequency above 0.1% was counted as a highly expanded clone. Repertoire diversity was measured by Shannon entropy, and V-J evenness by the Gini coefficient. A clonotype was considered public if more than one individual shared it. The public sequencing data were trimmed at Q25 with fastp and processed into clonotypes with MiXCR by TCRdb, which kept only in-frame beta chains. Rows merge per CDR3 protein into single entries with the most common DNA and genes. TCRdb's processing, not the authors' own work, is the source of the V and J calls. Within this sample are about 660,000 distinct CDR3 sequences, with about 32% of them counted one time only. The ten biggest clones cover under 50% of the sample.

The rearrangement joined TRBV20-1 to TRBJ2-2, with 10 bases matching TRBD2. The clonotype was recovered from a female donor with Graves disease. This specimen consisted of peripheral blood mononuclear cells (PBMCs), obtained when the disease was refractory, from a patient treated with antithyroid drugs. CDR3 region: CSARLAGGRGTGELFF. The nucleotide sequence reads as follows: TGCAGTGCCCGTTTAGCGGGAGGAAGGGGCACCGGGGAGCTGTTTTTT.